Here is one TCR beta chain with its context. Its antigen is currently unknown. The data stem from a study of cytomegalovirus exposure and HLA in healthy donors. Findings and limits, study-wide: Presence/absence analyses assumed roughly uniform sequencing depth across donors, which may not hold.

A multiplex PCR was run with 60 Vbeta primers and 13 Jbeta primers. TCRdb keeps only in-frame clones here, not all; method: immunoSEQ multiplex PCR. The data hold around 150,000 clones, with about 72% observed a single time. This receptor was obtained from a man between 25 and 39 years old in good health and CMV-seropositive. Sequencing used PBMCs.

The DNA of the CDR3 is TGTGCCAGCAGAGACGACATTGGGGGAGGTTTGCCCGGGGAGCTGTTTTTT. Amino acid sequence: CASRDDIGGGLPGELFF. The rearrangement uses TRBV2 and TRBJ2-2, with a possible D match to TRBD2 (6 bases). Germline V lookup: CDR1 SNHLY, CDR2 FYNNEI. CDR3 size: 17 residues. V dropped 6 bases and J dropped 6 bases, with 23 bases sitting between them.